This T cell receptor beta chain is from a study of T-cell reconstitution after alpha-beta-depleted transplantation in children. This clonotype showed up just a few times. Researchers prepared the TCRbeta library using unique molecular identifiers, the study reports. TCRdb itself ran the PCR reads through MiXCR, one entry per CDR3 protein. This sample has about 270,000 distinct CDR3 sequences, with more than 9% found just once. The germline V and J ends were trimmed by 3 bases and 9 bases, with 12 bases remaining between them. Germline V lookup: CDR1 LGHDT, CDR2 YNNKEL (reference sequence). The CDR3 covers 13 residues.

This TCR came from a human donor who donated a stem cell graft to a child with SCID. The sequences come from PBMCs from the stem cell graft donor, collected from the stem cell graft. The chain recombines TRBV3-1 with TRBJ1-5, with no clear D. The CDR3 spells CASSQAPLGPQHF. CDR3 nucleotide sequence: TGTGCCAGCAGCCAGGCCCCACTGGGGCCCCAGCATTTT.